These 32 T cell receptor beta chains came from one sample sequenced in a study of OX40 agonist ivuxolimab in advanced cancers. The repertoire was sequenced with immunoSEQ multiplex PCR; TCRdb's copy has only in-frame clones and lacks some. The data show tens of thousands of clones, around 93% seen once. This specimen consisted of CD4+ or CD8+ T cells sorted from blood, obtained in a trial of the OX40 agonist ivuxolimab. Receptors were obtained from an adult with an advanced solid tumor such as melanoma, head and neck, liver or kidney cancer.

The chain recombines TRBV4-3 with TRBJ2-7; D remains ambiguous. Germline V gene lookup returns CDR1 LGHNA and CDR2 YSLEER. Trimming left V 0 bases short and J 1 base short, with 10 bases between. The CDR3 is 15 amino acids. The CDR3 nucleotides read TGCGCCAGCAGCCAAGACGGTGGGATTTCCTACGAGCAGTACTTC. Encoded protein: CASSQDGGISYEQYF.

The rearrangement uses TRBV28 and TRBJ1-2; TRBD1 agrees at 8 bases. CDR3 length equals 13 residues. Germline CDR1 reads MDHEN; CDR2 reads SYDVKM. Losses at the gene ends were 5 bases for V and 7 bases for J; bases not matched to a gene: 6. This CDR3 reads CASSNQGAFGYTF. The DNA of the CDR3 is TGTGCCAGCAGTAATCAGGGGGCTTTTGGCTACACCTTC.

This chain connects TRBV30 to TRBJ1-1, with D hard to call. Looked up from germline, CDR1 is GTSNPN and CDR2 is SVGIG (reference sequence). Trimming took off 7 bases at V and 6 bases at J, with 12 bases between the two ends. The CDR3 contains 11 residues. The CDR3 loop is CASGVGAEAFF. In nucleotides, the CDR3 is TGTGCCTCTGGAGTGGGTGCTGAAGCTTTCTTT.

The chain combines TRBV21-1 with TRBJ2-7; the D call TRBD2 from the table was never checked on the DNA. TRBV21-1 is shown as a pseudogene. CDR3 length equals 16 residues. The CDR3 DNA follows: TGTGCCAGCAGCAAAGTCGGGCGGGAGAGTTTCAACGAGCAGTACTTC. Its translation: CASSKVGRESFNEQYF.

This clone was picked up one time. The rearrangement joins TRBV7-3 to TRBJ2-7; possibly TRBD1 for D (6 bases). Between the trimmed V and J ends, which lost 2 bases and 3 bases, there was a span of 11 bases. The CDR3 has 14 amino acids. Per germline, CDR1 SGHTA and CDR2 FQGTGA. CDR3 in DNA: TGTGCCAGCAGCTTATTCACAGGGAACTACGAGCAGTACTTC. Translation gives CASSLFTGNYEQYF.

The gene calls are TRBV5-4 and TRBJ1-1, with no clear D. The germline V and J ends were trimmed by 1 base and 2 bases, with 15 bases remaining between them. The CDR3 runs to 16 residues. CDR1 and CDR2 from the germline V gene are SGHNT and YYREEE (reference sequence). The CDR3 DNA is TGTGCCAGCAGCTTGATTCCAGAGGATATAAACACTGAAGCTTTCTTT. It translates to CASSLIPEDINTEAFF.

V and J are TRBV7-3 and TRBJ2-3; D is unclear. Germline assignment: CDR1 SGHTA and CDR2 FQGTGA. Between the trimmed V and J ends, which lost 2 bases and 1 base, there was a span of 7 bases. The CDR3 consists of 14 residues. The CDR3 sequence: CASSLLVGTDTQYF. CDR3 DNA: TGTGCCAGCAGCTTACTAGTCGGCACAGATACGCAGTATTTT. Combining the CDR3 with reference TRBV7-3 and TRBJ2-3 gives the whole variable domain GAGVSQTPSNKVTEKGKYVELRCDPISGHTALYWYRQSLGQGPEFLIYFQGTGAADDSGLPNDRFFAVRPEGSVSTLKIQRTERGDSAVYLCASSLLVGTDTQYFGPGTRLTVL.

The chain is built from TRBV27 and TRBJ2-1; perhaps TRBD1 as D (6 bases). The CDR3 spans 16 residues. Germline CDR1 reads MNHEY; CDR2 reads SMNVEV (reference sequence). Trimming pared 0 bases from V and 0 bases from J, leaving 9 bases between. The CDR3 DNA reads TGTGCCAGCAGTTTATCGGCAGGGGACTCCTACAATGAGCAGTTCTTC. It specifies CASSLSAGDSYNEQFF.

The chain has TRBV9 and TRBJ2-7; D unclear. The germline V gene encodes CDR1 SGDLS and CDR2 YYNGEE. The CDR3 is made up of 14 amino acids. V was shortened by 4 bases and J by 6 bases, with 17 bases between the two germline ends. CDR3 residues: CASSPQGSRIEQYF. The DNA of the CDR3 is TGTGCCAGCAGCCCCCAAGGGTCGCGGATCGAGCAGTACTTC.

The J gene is TRBJ2-7, the V gene TRBV4-3; perhaps TRBD1 as D (6 bases). V lost 4 bases to trimming and J lost 2 bases, with 24 bases between them. CDR1 and CDR2 (germline): LGHNA, YSLEER. This CDR3 spans 18 amino acids. The CDR3 protein is CASSLQKGGEGPAYEQYF. In DNA, the CDR3 is TGCGCCAGCAGCCTCCAAAAAGGGGGAGAAGGGCCGGCCTACGAGCAGTACTTC.

The chain has TRBV7-9 and TRBJ2-3; 7 bases map to TRBD2. After removal of 7 bases from V and 1 base from J, the junction contained 5 bases not matched to a gene. The CDR3 runs to 14 residues. In germline, CDR1 is SEHNR, CDR2 FQNEAQ (reference sequence). The CDR3 coding sequence is TGTGCCAGCACCGGGGAGGGTCGCACAGATACGCAGTATTTT. Amino acid sequence: CASTGEGRTDTQYF.

The chain is built from TRBV13 and TRBJ2-5; a weak D match, TRBD1 (6 bases). Trimming cost V 7 bases and J 7 bases, with 22 bases left between them. The CDR3 has 15 amino acids. Germline values: CDR1 PRHDT, CDR2 FYEKMQ (reference sequence). CDR3 nucleotide sequence: TGTGCCAGCACTCAACAGGGCAGGGTCGAGTGGACCCAGTACTTC. Its protein is CASTQQGRVEWTQYF.

This clone was counted once. The rearrangement uses TRBV15 and TRBJ2-7, with 11 bases identical to TRBD2. This CDR3 comprises 16 residues. The V gene's germline CDR1 is LNHNV and CDR2 YYDKDF (reference sequence). J lost 6 bases, V lost 0 bases, and 7 bases had no gene match. Written as DNA, the CDR3 is TGTGCCACCAGCAGAGATCGGACTAGCGGGTTGCTCGAGCAGTACTTC. Protein sequence: CATSRDRTSGLLEQYF.

This chain connects TRBV6-5 to TRBJ1-2; D is unresolved. The V end lost 2 bases, the J end lost 9 bases, and 7 bases lay between the germline ends. The CDR3 totals 11 residues. Germline V gene lookup returns CDR1 MNHEY and CDR2 SVGAGI. This chain's CDR3 is CASSYGRSYTF. The DNA for the CDR3 is TGTGCCAGCAGTTACGGGCGTAGCTACACCTTC.

The chain couples TRBV19 to TRBJ2-2; D ambiguous. The CDR3 length is 14 residues. Trimming took 7 bases from V and 4 from J, leaving 13 bases between them. Germline CDR1 and CDR2: LNHDA and SQIVND (reference sequence). CDR3 nucleotides: TGTGCCAGTACAATAATTGCAGCCACCGGGGAGCTGTTTTTT. Amino acids: CASTIIAATGELFF.

V usage is TRBV6-6 and J usage is TRBJ1-4; D is unresolved. The CDR3 has 12 residues. The ends were cut back, 6 bases at V and 7 bases at J, with 9 bases in the middle. Germline CDR1 and CDR2: MNHNY and SVGAGI (reference sequence). The CDR3 sequence: CASRDFGEKLFF. DNA of the CDR3: TGTGCCAGCAGGGATTTTGGTGAAAAACTGTTTTTT.

This chain links TRBV7-3 with TRBJ2-1, with TRBD2 identical over 11 bases. The CDR3 covers 18 residues. The germline V gene encodes CDR1 SGHTA and CDR2 FQGTGA. V trimming: 1 base; J trimming: 10 bases; junction bases outside the gene matches: 15. As DNA, the CDR3 is TGTGCCAGCAGCTTAATCCCAGGGACTAGCGGAGCCTCTAACGAGCAGTTCTTC. This codes for CASSLIPGTSGASNEQFF. The whole variable domain, filled in from reference TRBV7-3 and TRBJ2-1, reads GAGVSQTPSNKVTEKGKYVELRCDPISGHTALYWYRQSLGQGPEFLIYFQGTGAADDSGLPNDRFFAVRPEGSVSTLKIQRTERGDSAVYLCASSLIPGTSGASNEQFFGPGTRLTVL.

This clone showed up just once. The chain uses TRBV4-1 and TRBJ2-5, with 7 bases lining up with TRBD1. Looked up from germline, CDR1 is MGHRA and CDR2 is YSYEKL. The CDR3 covers 14 residues. Losses at the gene ends were 4 bases for V and 4 bases for J; bases not matched to a gene: 6. In DNA form, the CDR3 reads TGCGCCAGCAGCCCGGTAGGGGGCGCAGAGACCCAGTACTTC. Its translation is CASSPVGGAETQYF.

The V gene is TRBV6-5, the J gene TRBJ1-1, with D maybe TRBD1 (5 bases). Germline assignment: CDR1 MNHEY and CDR2 SVGAGI. This CDR3 comprises 14 residues. The germline V and J ends were trimmed by 2 bases and 0 bases, with 7 bases remaining between them. The CDR3 nucleotides are TGTGCCAGCAGTTACGGGGCGGTGAACACTGAAGCTTTCTTT. It yields the protein CASSYGAVNTEAFF.

This chain joins TRBV7-6 and TRBJ2-1; 9 positions agree with TRBD2. The J segment lost 6 bases and the V segment lost 1 base, leaving 4 bases of the junction unmatched. The CDR3 totals 15 residues. Germline CDR1 and CDR2: SGHVS and FNYEAQ. In nucleotides, the CDR3 is TGTGCCAGCAGCTTAGTCTCTAGCGGGGTCAATGAGCAGTTCTTC. Encoded protein: CASSLVSSGVNEQFF.

This chain uses TRBV11-2 with TRBJ1-1; D gene unclear. CDR3 length: 15 amino acids. Trimming took off 5 bases at V and 6 bases at J, with 19 bases between the two ends. Germline V gene sequence: CDR1 SGHAT, CDR2 FQNNGV. In DNA form, the CDR3 reads TGTGCCAGCAGCAACCACGGGAATTACCCCCCTGAAGCTTTCTTT. It translates to CASSNHGNYPPEAFF.

The chain carries TRBV7-9 and TRBJ2-3; the D gene is possibly TRBD2 (6 bases). The CDR3 length is 17 residues. V was pared by 0 bases and J by 1 base, with 14 bases between. In germline, CDR1 is SEHNR, CDR2 FQNEAQ (reference sequence). CDR3 amino acids: CASSLARVGGRTDTQYF. The CDR3 region has the DNA TGTGCCAGCAGCTTAGCGCGAGTGGGGGGACGCACAGATACGCAGTATTTT.

The chain is built from TRBV27 and TRBJ1-1, with D possibly TRBD1 on 6 matching bases. Germline CDR1 and CDR2: MNHEY and SMNVEV (reference sequence). Trimming stripped 5 bases from V and 7 bases from J, with 17 bases between. The CDR3 consists of 14 residues. The CDR3 DNA sequence: TGTGCCAGCAGTAACCCACCGGGCAGGGGTGAAGCTTTCTTT. Amino acids: CASSNPPGRGEAFF.

The chain recombines TRBV9 with TRBJ2-7, with a weak D call TRBD1 (8 bases). Germline CDR1 is SGDLS and CDR2 is YYNGEE. Trimming stripped 1 base from V and 6 bases from J, with 11 bases between. The CDR3 runs 13 residues. CDR3 in DNA: TGTGCCAGCAGCGTAAACAGGGGGGGCGAGCAGTACTTC. Translated, it gives CASSVNRGGEQYF.

The rearrangement joins TRBV5-6 to TRBJ2-4; D is uncertain. V dropped 0 bases and J dropped 5 bases, with 3 bases sitting between them. The CDR3 length is 12 residues. From germline, CDR1 is SGHDT and CDR2 YYEEEE. CDR3 in amino acids: CASSLEQNIQYF. CDR3 coding DNA: TGTGCCAGCAGCTTGGAGCAAAACATTCAGTACTTC.

The chain couples TRBV9 to TRBJ2-3; tentatively, D is TRBD2 (6 bases). Between the trimmed V and J ends, which lost 3 bases and 2 bases, there was a span of 16 bases. The germline gives CDR1 SGDLS, CDR2 YYNGEE. The CDR3 sequence is 16 residues long. CDR3 sequence (DNA): TGTGCCAGCAGCGCCGGGACTTCTACCATCACAGATACGCAGTATTTT. It is translated as CASSAGTSTITDTQYF. The full variable domain, rest sourced from reference TRBV9 and TRBJ2-3, is DSGVTQTPKHLITATGQRVTLRCSPRSGDLSVYWYQQSLDQGLQFLIQYYNGEERAKGNILERFSAQQFPDLHSELNLSSLELGDSALYFCASSAGTSTITDTQYFGPGTRLTVL.

This clone was seen a single time. The gene calls are TRBV19 and TRBJ2-7; D is possibly TRBD1 (6 bases). CDR3 length: 14 amino acids. Germline loops: CDR1 LNHDA, CDR2 SQIVND (reference sequence). The V gene lost 3 bases and the J gene lost 2 bases, with 11 bases spanning the gap. CDR3 bases: TGTGCCAGTAGTATGCTGGCAGGGGCCTACGAGCAGTACTTC. Translation: CASSMLAGAYEQYF.

The V gene is TRBV7-6, the J gene TRBJ2-3; no definite D call. CDR1 is SGHVS, CDR2 FNYEAQ, per germline. The V end was cut by 1 base, the J end by 2 bases, with 10 bases between. The CDR3 is 15 amino acids. CDR3 loop: CASSLGSGYTDTQYF. The CDR3 bases are TGTGCCAGCAGCTTAGGGTCCGGTTACACAGATACGCAGTATTTT.

The gene calls are TRBV12-5 and TRBJ2-7; tentative D call: TRBD2 (6 bases). V lost 0 bases and J 9 bases, leaving 15 bases between the germline ends. This CDR3 has 14 amino acids. Germline CDR1 is LGHNT and CDR2 is FRNRAP. As DNA, the CDR3 is TGTGCTAGTGGTTTGGTAGGAGGGCATTCTGGGCAGTACTTC. Amino acids: CASGLVGGHSGQYF.

This clone was recorded once. This chain connects TRBV11-1 to TRBJ2-1, with D tentatively TRBD1 (5 bases). The V and J ends lost 1 base and 8 bases respectively, with 15 bases between them. The CDR3 is made up of 15 amino acids. Germline lookup yields CDR1 SGHAT and CDR2 FQDESV (reference sequence). This chain's CDR3 is CASSLEQATFDEQFF. The DNA for the CDR3 is TGTGCCAGCAGCTTAGAACAGGCGACCTTCGATGAGCAGTTCTTC.

The chain employs TRBV2 and TRBJ2-3; D uncertain. The germline V gene has CDR1 SNHLY and CDR2 FYNNEI. V was trimmed by 4 bases and J by 0 bases, leaving 2 bases between them. The CDR3 sequence is 12 residues long. Here the CDR3 DNA reads TGTGCCAGCAGTGGAAGCACAGATACGCAGTATTTT. Its protein is CASSGSTDTQYF.

This clone was detected once. The chain couples TRBV27 to TRBJ2-7; D possibly corresponds to TRBD1 (5 bases). V dropped 1 base and J dropped 2 bases, with 9 bases sitting between them. The CDR3 extends over 14 amino acids. Per the germline V gene, CDR1 is MNHEY and CDR2 is SMNVEV (reference sequence). The CDR3 nucleotides are TGTGCCAGCAGTTTATTTCCAGGGCCCTACGAGCAGTACTTC. This gives the protein CASSLFPGPYEQYF.